This T cell receptor beta chain originates from a study of vaccination effects on CD4 cells after COVID-19. This CDR3 comprises 13 residues. With 0 bases removed from V and 3 bases from J, the gap between germline ends came to 5 bases. CDR1 is MGHRA, CDR2 YSYEKL, per germline. TCRdb keeps only in-frame clones here, not all; method: immunoSEQ multiplex PCR. The sample gives about 14,000 clones, about 72% of which show up once; 8.5% to 10% is in the top ten. In regard to this clone: Its antigen is still unknown.

CD4+ T cells specific for antigen were expanded with viral peptide pools by the ViraFEST assay before sequencing. Following 10 days of culture, CD4+ T cells were isolated. Participants were given two doses of BNT162b2 or mRNA-1273 vaccine. At days 3 and 7, half of the medium was exchanged for IL-2 medium. Sequenced here: CD4+ T cells from PBMCs cultured with SARS-CoV-2 spike peptides, sampled after COVID-19 vaccination. This TCR came from a human donor who received a COVID-19 vaccine. The gene calls are TRBV4-1 and TRBJ1-1, with D unclear. In nucleotides, the CDR3 is TGCGCCAGCAGCCAAGATCGGGACACTGAAGCTTTCTTT. Protein: CASSQDRDTEAFF.